This TCR beta chain derives from a study of blood T cell repertoires in COVID-19. About the research overall: COVID-19 samples collected from the United States, Italy and Spain covered acute and convalescent phases. The cDNA or gDNA used as material had been derived from T cells, B-cell-depleted T cells, or PBMCs.

Original analysis: Amplifying reference gene primers gave estimates of nucleated cell counts. Assay used: immunoSEQ multiplex PCR; TCRdb lists only in-frame clones, some missing. D and trimming come from the DNA, and the V and J calls and clone size come from that table. The data contain some 270,000 clones, roughly 90% of them singletons. Germline V gene lookup returns CDR1 SEHNR and CDR2 FQNEAQ (reference sequence). This CDR3 has 16 residues. Trimming cost V 2 bases and J 2 bases; bases outside gene matches: 6. This sequence was found in a man aged 25 to 40 with acute or convalescent COVID-19. The V call is TRBV7-9, the J call TRBJ2-1; TRBD1 aligns across 7 bases. Sequenced input: peripheral blood. The CDR3 sequence: CASSLLRTGTYNEQFF. As DNA, the CDR3 is TGTGCCAGCAGCTTATTACGGACAGGAACCTACAATGAGCAGTTCTTC.